The rows below give T cell receptor beta chains drawn from one sample of a study of human thymus T cells. Only in-frame clones appear in the TCRdb table, and some are missing; sequencing was by immunoSEQ multiplex PCR. The profile covers more than 70,000 clones, with around 96% appearing a single time and 0.031% taken by the ten largest. Sequencing was done on a sample of thymus tissue. The source is a boy in the first two years of life with a congenital heart defect but otherwise immunologically healthy. The CDR3 runs from the conserved cysteine through the conserved F or W. D genes are given only for firm matches. Only part of the rows carry a size: once, few, many, or a class if the clone is expanded.

d_call,clone_size,v_call,j_call,cdr3_nt,cdr3_aa
-,-,TRBV23-1,TRBJ2-7,TGCGCCAGCAGTCAATCGACACTCTACGAGCAGTACTTC,CASSQSTLYEQYF
-,-,TRBV23-1,TRBJ1-2,TGCGCCAGCAGTCCCGACAGTGGGGACTATGGCTACACCTTC,CASSPDSGDYGYTF
-,-,TRBV6-1,TRBJ2-1,TGTGCCAGCAGTGTGGCAGACCTATACAATGAGCAGTTCTTC,CASSVADLYNEQFF
TRBD1,-,TRBV27,TRBJ2-5,TGTGCCAGCAGTTTACGGGACAGGGCTCTAGAGACCCAGTACTTC,CASSLRDRALETQYF
-,-,TRBV4-3,TRBJ1-1,TGCGCCAGCAGCCAAGATCTGGCGGGAAGCACGGACACTGAAGCTTTCTTT,CASSQDLAGSTDTEAFF
TRBD1,-,TRBV2,TRBJ2-3,TGTGCCAGTCCTCCTTCCGGGACAGGGGCTAGCACAGATACGCAGTATTTT,CASPPSGTGASTDTQYF
-,-,TRBV28,TRBJ1-1,TGTGCCAGCCACTCCCGCAGGGGTGAGGGTGAAGCTTTCTTT,CASHSRRGEGEAFF
TRBD1,once,TRBV27,TRBJ1-5,TGTGCCAGCAGACTAGCCGGGACAGGGCGATATCAGCCCCAGCATTTT,CASRLAGTGRYQPQHF
-,-,TRBV7-3,TRBJ2-3,TGTGCCAGCAGCCCTAAGGTGAGAGATACGCAGTATTTT,CASSPKVRDTQYF
-,-,TRBV5-1,TRBJ1-4,TGCGCCAGCAGCTTGACAGGTCTTAATGAAAAACTGTTTTTT,CASSLTGLNEKLFF
-,once,TRBV29-1,TRBJ1-2,TGCAGCGTTAAGGTGACCGCTAATGGCTACACCTTC,CSVKVTANGYTF
-,-,TRBV28,TRBJ1-3,TGTGCCAGCAGCCTCGGACACGGAGGGACTGGAAACACCATATATTTT,CASSLGHGGTGNTIYF
-,once,TRBV5-1,TRBJ1-2,TGCGCCAGCAGCTTGGTAACTCGCCGGGGAGATGGCTACACCTTC,CASSLVTRRGDGYTF
-,-,TRBV14,TRBJ2-7,TGTGCCAGCAGCCGCGAAACCACAGCTTGGTCTGGGGTCGGGCACGAGCAGTACTTC,CASSRETTAWSGVGHEQYF
-,-,TRBV7-9,TRBJ1-1,TGTGCCAGCAGCTTACCCCCTAGGGCAGGGCGAAGAACTGAAGCTTTCTTT,CASSLPPRAGRRTEAFF
-,-,TRBV4-3,TRBJ2-1,TGCGCCAGCAGCCAAGAAGTGGGGGCGGGTGAGCAGTTCTTC,CASSQEVGAGEQFF
-,-,TRBV21-1,TRBJ1-2,TGTGCCAGCAGCAAAGAGGGGCGGAACTATGGCTACACCTTC,CASSKEGRNYGYTF
-,-,TRBV6-5,TRBJ1-6,TGTGCCACAGCTCTCAGCTCCTATAATTCACCCCTCCACTTT,CATALSSYNSPLHF
-,-,TRBV28,TRBJ1-5,TGTGCCAGCAGCTGTCAGGGGAAATGGGGCAATCAGCCCCAGCATTTT,CASSCQGKWGNQPQHF
TRBD1,-,TRBV5-6,TRBJ1-4,TGTGCCAGCAGCTCGGGACAGGGGGCTCCGGGGGAAAAACTGTTTTTT,CASSSGQGAPGEKLFF
TRBD2,-,TRBV30,TRBJ2-5,TGTGCCTGGACCGAAACGGTACTAGCGGGGGGTCGACAAGAGACCCAGTACTTC,CAWTETVLAGGRQETQYF
-,-,TRBV7-2,TRBJ2-3,TGTGCCAGCAGCTTTGCGGGACCCGGCACAGATACGCAGTATTTT,CASSFAGPGTDTQYF
-,-,TRBV5-8,TRBJ1-2,TGTGCCAGCAGCTTGGCCGCGGAAAATGGCTACACCTTC,CASSLAAENGYTF
-,-,TRBV7-2,TRBJ2-3,TGTGCCAGCAGCTTAGTAGGGACCCCCCCGTCCGAAGATACGCAGTATTTT,CASSLVGTPPSEDTQYF
TRBD1,-,TRBV5-6,TRBJ1-1,TGTGCCAGCAGCTGGGACAGGGTTGCCCTGATGAACACTGAAGCTTTCTTT,CASSWDRVALMNTEAFF
-,-,TRBV27,TRBJ2-5,TGTGCCAGCAGGGGCAGACAGGTCCAAGAGACCCAGTACTTC,CASRGRQVQETQYF
-,-,TRBV7-9,TRBJ2-7,TGTGCCAGCAGCTTAGGGGTGCAGTCCTCCTACGAGCAGTACTTC,CASSLGVQSSYEQYF
TRBD2,-,TRBV19,TRBJ2-7,TGTGCCAGTAGTATAGACCCACGCGGGACTAGCGGGAGGGCCTATTCACACGAGCAGTACTTC,CASSIDPRGTSGRAYSHEQYF
TRBD1,-,TRBV19,TRBJ1-5,TGTGCCAGTAGTCAACGGACAGGGTTAAGGCAGCCCCAGCATTTT,CASSQRTGLRQPQHF
-,-,TRBV27,TRBJ2-1,TGTGCCAGCAGTTTTCAGTCGGCGCGGAGGGGAAATGAGCAGTTCTTC,CASSFQSARRGNEQFF
-,-,TRBV7-9,TRBJ1-1,TGTGCCAGCAGCTTGAGAGATCCGGGAGCCCCCCCTTCTTTT,CASSLRDPGAPPSF
-,-,TRBV5-6,TRBJ1-3,TGTGCCAGCAGCTTGGGCAGGGGAAACACCATATATTTT,CASSLGRGNTIYF
TRBD2,-,TRBV5-6,TRBJ2-5,TGTGCCAGCAGCCCGGGGACTAGCGGGGGCCTAGACCCGGGAGAGACCCAGTACTTC,CASSPGTSGGLDPGETQYF
-,-,TRBV6-1,TRBJ1-4,TGTGCCAGCAGTGAACGAGGGCGGAGTAATGAAAAACTGTTTTTT,CASSERGRSNEKLFF
-,-,TRBV14,TRBJ2-2,TGTGCCAGCAGCCTCCCCACGAACACCGGGGAGCTGTTTTTT,CASSLPTNTGELFF
TRBD1,-,TRBV27,TRBJ2-7,TGTGCGAGCAGGGACAGAGCCTACGAGCAGTACTTC,CASRDRAYEQYF
-,-,TRBV11-3,TRBJ1-1,TGTGCCAGCAGCTTACCTAACACGAACACTGAAGCTTTCTTT,CASSLPNTNTEAFF
-,-,TRBV4-3,TRBJ2-7,TGCGCCAGCAGCCAAGATGTGGACAGCTCCTACGAGCAGTACTTC,CASSQDVDSSYEQYF
-,-,TRBV29-1,TRBJ1-1,TGCAGCGTTGACCTTTTGGGAGTTCCAGGGTGGCGGAACACTGAAGCTTTCTTT,CSVDLLGVPGWRNTEAFF
TRBD1,-,TRBV4-2,TRBJ1-5,TGTGCCAGCAGCCAACCCCGGACAGGCGGGGGTCAGCCCCAGCATTTT,CASSQPRTGGGQPQHF
-,once,TRBV14,TRBJ1-2,TGTGCCAGCAGCCCCGAGGGGAGGGGCTGTGGCTACACCTTC,CASSPEGRGCGYTF
-,-,TRBV18,TRBJ2-1,TGTGCCAGCTCACCCGAACAGGGAGATGAGCAGTTCTTC,CASSPEQGDEQFF
TRBD1,-,TRBV29-1,TRBJ2-5,TGCAGCGTTACCCTAAAACAGGGGGCCCCGGGGACCCAGTACTTC,CSVTLKQGAPGTQYF
-,-,TRBV5-6,TRBJ2-7,TGTGCCAGCACCCCTCAGACAGCCTCCTACGAGCAGTACTTC,CASTPQTASYEQYF
-,once,TRBV5-5,TRBJ2-5,TGTGCCAGCAGCTTGGCCCAGCAAGAGACCCAGTACTTC,CASSLAQQETQYF
-,-,TRBV9,TRBJ1-1,TGTGCTAGCAGCGCGGTAAGTGGGTATTTCGGAGGTGAAGCTTTCTTT,CASSAVSGYFGGEAFF
-,-,TRBV27,TRBJ1-3,TGTGCCAGCAGTTTATTTGCCCCGCGCTCTGGAAACACCATATATTTT,CASSLFAPRSGNTIYF
TRBD1,-,TRBV4-3,TRBJ2-3,TGCGCCAGCAGCCATGAACAGGGGGATACGCAGTATTTT,CASSHEQGDTQYF
TRBD1,once,TRBV16,TRBJ1-4,TGTGCCAGCAGCCAACCACTCTATCTGGGACAGGGAGATGAAAAACTGTTTTTT,CASSQPLYLGQGDEKLFF